The 32 T cell receptor beta chains below come from one sample, sequenced in a study of blood T cell repertoires in COVID-19. Generated by immunoSEQ multiplex PCR, the TCRdb table keeps only in-frame clones and is missing some. The sample lists 100,000 to 150,000 clones, 79% occurring once. The material sequenced was peripheral blood. The receptors here all came from a man aged 40-55 years with active or convalescent COVID-19.

V is TRBV7-9 and J is TRBJ1-1; D gene ambiguous. There are 16 residues in the CDR3. The ends were cut back, 1 base at V and 0 bases at J, with 12 bases in the middle. Germline V CDR1 and CDR2: SEHNR, FQNEAQ (reference sequence). The CDR3 spells CASSLVASALNTEAFF. CDR3 coding DNA: TGTGCCAGCAGCTTAGTAGCGTCGGCCTTGAACACTGAAGCTTTCTTT.

This sequence joins TRBV27 and TRBJ1-5; D not resolved. Germline lookup yields CDR1 MNHEY and CDR2 SMNVEV (reference sequence). The length of the CDR3 is 14 residues. Trimming pared 6 bases from V and 5 bases from J, leaving 14 bases between. CDR3 sequence reads: CASSSGGSDQPQHF. The CDR3 DNA reads TGTGCCAGCAGCTCCGGAGGGAGCGATCAGCCCCAGCATTTT.

The V and J genes are TRBV29-1 and TRBJ1-2; TRBD1 aligns across 7 bases. V was pared by 1 base and J by 2 bases, with 4 bases of the junction left unmatched. This CDR3 has 14 residues. Germline CDR1 reads SQVTM; CDR2 reads ANQGSEA. The CDR3 sequence: CSVEAGGVNYGYTF. The CDR3 DNA reads TGCAGCGTTGAAGCAGGGGGAGTGAACTATGGCTACACCTTC.

V is TRBV5-1 and J is TRBJ1-1; D not certain. The CDR3 totals 13 residues. The V gene lost 5 bases and the J gene lost 5 bases, with 13 bases spanning the gap. Germline CDR1 reads SGHRS; CDR2 reads YFSETQ. CDR3: CASRATATTEAFF. The CDR3 DNA is TGCGCCAGCAGAGCGACGGCAACGACTGAAGCTTTCTTT. Full variable domain (remainder filled in from reference TRBV5-1 and TRBJ1-1): KAGVTQTPRYLIKTRGQQVTLSCSPISGHRSVSWYQQTPGQGLQFLFEYFSETQRNKGNFPGRFSGRQFSNSRSEMNVSTLELGDSALYLCASRATATTEAFFGQGTRLTVV.

This chain links TRBV4-1 with TRBJ1-3, with 8 bases aligning to TRBD1. After removal of 1 base from V and 8 bases from J, the junction contained 4 bases not matched to a gene. This CDR3 is built from 14 residues. Germline V gives CDR1 MGHRA, CDR2 YSYEKL. In DNA form, the CDR3 reads TGCGCCAGCAGCCAAGGACAGGGGTGGGACACCATATATTTT. Translation gives CASSQGQGWDTIYF.

The chain joins TRBV11-2 to TRBJ1-2, with a possible D match to TRBD1 (6 bases). This CDR3 has 17 residues. V was cut by 5 bases and J by 2 bases, with 21 bases left in between. Germline lookup yields CDR1 SGHAT and CDR2 FQNNGV. The CDR3 spells CASSTIQGPSANYGYTF. The CDR3 nucleotides read TGTGCCAGCAGCACGATCCAGGGGCCCTCTGCCAACTATGGCTACACCTTC.

V and J are TRBV6-5 and TRBJ1-1, with D unclear. This CDR3 comprises 13 residues. Trimming left V 8 bases short and J 1 base short, with 11 bases between. Germline V CDR1 and CDR2: MNHEY, SVGAGI. The chain's CDR3 is CASGFRGNTEAFF. CDR3 in DNA: TGTGCCAGCGGTTTCCGGGGGAACACTGAAGCTTTCTTT.

The sample holds many counts of this clone. V usage is TRBV3-1 (or the pseudogene TRBV3-2) and J usage is TRBJ1-3; 8 bases fit TRBD1. Germline lookup yields CDR1 LGHDT and CDR2 YNNKEL (reference sequence). The V segment lost 2 bases and the J segment 4 bases; nucleotides outside the gene matches: 10. CDR3 size: 17 residues. The CDR3 is CASSQLNGQGEGNTIYF. The CDR3 coding sequence is TGTGCCAGCAGCCAACTAAATGGACAGGGTGAAGGAAACACCATATATTTT.

J is TRBJ1-1 and V is TRBV29-1; D is unresolved. Germline V lookup: CDR1 SQVTM, CDR2 ANQGSEA. The CDR3 length is 14 residues. V dropped 4 bases and J dropped 3 bases, with 15 bases sitting between them. The CDR3 nucleotides read TGCAGCGTTGGCGTCGATAATTTCGACACTGAAGCTTTCTTT. This gives the protein CSVGVDNFDTEAFF.

The rearrangement uses TRBV19 and TRBJ2-7; TRBD1 aligns across 9 bases. The CDR3 extends over 16 amino acids. CDR1 is LNHDA, CDR2 SQIVND, per germline (reference sequence). Germline trimming cut 5 bases from V and 2 bases from J; bases unmatched to any gene: 10. The CDR3 coding sequence is TGTGCCAGTAGTGCACTACAGGGGGCACTACCCTACGAGCAGTACTTC. It specifies CASSALQGALPYEQYF.

The chain combines TRBV30 with TRBJ1-1; no clear D gene. Germline V gene lookup returns CDR1 GTSNPN and CDR2 SVGIG (reference sequence). Trimming cost V 3 bases and J 1 base, with 12 bases left between them. The CDR3 has 14 amino acids. CDR3 in amino acids: CAWRPSGRNTEAFF. The CDR3 DNA is TGTGCCTGGAGGCCCTCGGGGAGGAACACTGAAGCTTTCTTT.

V and J are TRBV5-4 and TRBJ2-7; TRBD2 is a possible D gene (6 bases). V was pared by 0 bases and J by 4 bases, with 14 bases between. Germline V gene sequence: CDR1 SGHNT, CDR2 YYREEE (reference sequence). The CDR3 is made up of 15 amino acids. CDR3 sequence: CASSLGGGAEYEQYF. The CDR3 DNA sequence: TGTGCCAGCAGCTTGGGGGGCGGGGCTGAGTACGAGCAGTACTTC.

This clone has a single count. This chain uses TRBV7-9 with TRBJ1-2; 8 bases line up with TRBD1. The length of the CDR3 is 15 residues. J gave up 7 bases and V 2 bases, and 9 bases lay outside the gene matches. Germline V gene sequence: CDR1 SEHNR, CDR2 FQNEAQ (reference sequence). CDR3 region: CASSLMASGGSGYTF. Here the CDR3 DNA reads TGTGCCAGCAGCTTAATGGCGTCAGGGGGCTCTGGCTACACCTTC. The whole variable domain, filled in from reference TRBV7-9 and TRBJ1-2, reads DTGVSQNPRHKITKRGQNVTFRCDPISEHNRLYWYRQTLGQGPEFLTYFQNEAQLEKSRLLSDRFSAERPKGSFSTLEIQRTEQGDSAMYLCASSLMASGGSGYTFGSGTRLTVV.

V and J are TRBV24-1 and TRBJ1-1, with TRBD1 matching over 9 bases. CDR3 length: 15 amino acids. V lost 9 bases and J lost 0; bases outside the gene matches: 7. Germline assignment: CDR1 KGHDR and CDR2 SFDVKD. This CDR3 is CATGPGTGMNTEAFF. For the CDR3, the DNA is TGTGCCACCGGTCCCGGGACAGGGATGAACACTGAAGCTTTCTTT.

This chain links TRBV9 with TRBJ1-6; possible D gene TRBD1, 5 bases. The CDR3 runs to 14 residues. Germline values: CDR1 SGDLS, CDR2 YYNGEE. With 0 bases removed from V and 8 bases from J, the gap between germline ends came to 9 bases. DNA for the CDR3: TGTGCCAGCAGCGTAGGGCAGGGATATTCACCCCTCCACTTT. Translated: CASSVGQGYSPLHF.

The CDR3 loop is CASSSTIQGMGGYTF. CDR3 coding DNA: TGTGCCAGCAGCTCAACTATACAGGGTATGGGTGGCTACACCTTC. This chain connects TRBV27 to TRBJ1-2; perhaps TRBD1 as D (6 bases). Looked up from germline, CDR1 is MNHEY and CDR2 is SMNVEV (reference sequence). Trimming took off 6 bases at V and 7 bases at J, with 21 bases between the two ends. The CDR3 length is 15 residues.

The genes are TRBV10-3 and TRBJ2-7; 10 positions agree with TRBD1. CDR1 is ENHRY, CDR2 SYGVKD, per germline. Trimming cost V 10 bases and J 1 base; bases outside gene matches: 13. This CDR3 is built from 16 residues. CDR3 residues: CATPPAGTGDSYEQYF. CDR3 DNA: TGTGCCACCCCTCCCGCCGGGACAGGGGATTCCTACGAGCAGTACTTC.

The chain couples TRBV6-2 or TRBV6-3 to TRBJ2-5; TRBD1 might be the D (5 bases). Per germline, CDR1 MNHEY and CDR2 SVGEGT. The CDR3 runs 11 residues. With 2 bases removed from V and 7 bases from J, the gap between germline ends came to 5 bases. CDR3: CASSYGATQYF. CDR3 bases: TGTGCCAGCAGTTACGGGGCGACCCAGTACTTC.

The chain has TRBV19 and TRBJ1-6, with D perhaps matching TRBD1 (5 bases). CDR3 length: 14 amino acids. V was pared by 10 bases and J by 0 bases, with 10 bases between. CDR1 and CDR2 from the germline V gene are LNHDA and SQIVND (reference sequence). This CDR3 reads CATQGSSYNSPLHF. In DNA, the CDR3 is TGTGCCACCCAGGGTAGCTCCTATAATTCACCCCTCCACTTT.

The sample holds a few counts of this clone. The gene calls are TRBV11-3 and TRBJ2-2; 8 bases match TRBD1. This CDR3 is 15 amino acids long. The V gene's germline CDR1 is SGHNT and CDR2 YENEEA. The V gene end was trimmed by 4 bases and the J gene end by 7 bases; junction bases not matched to a gene: 8. The CDR3: CASSWRQGFGGELFF. DNA for the CDR3: TGTGCCAGCAGCTGGAGACAGGGGTTCGGCGGGGAGCTGTTTTTT.

This chain uses TRBV24-1 with TRBJ2-2; TRBD2 aligns across 7 bases. Germline values: CDR1 KGHDR, CDR2 SFDVKD. This CDR3 has 18 amino acids. V was pared by 4 bases and J by 7 bases, with 17 bases of the junction left unmatched. The CDR3 spells CATSDTSGGRDRNGELFF. CDR3 bases: TGTGCCACCAGTGACACTTCGGGTGGGAGGGATAGGAACGGGGAGCTGTTTTTT.

This clone was seen a handful of times. The V gene is TRBV27, the J gene TRBJ1-6; unclear D gene. The V gene's germline CDR1 is MNHEY and CDR2 SMNVEV (reference sequence). The CDR3 sequence is 14 residues long. The germline V and J ends were trimmed by 4 bases and 4 bases, with 8 bases remaining between them. In nucleotides, the CDR3 is TGTGCCAGCAGTTGGTCGGGGTATAATTCACCCCTCCACTTT. This sequence encodes CASSWSGYNSPLHF.

Concerning this clone: The sample holds other DNA sequences that translate to the same CDR3. The chain joins TRBV19 to TRBJ1-1; D uncertain. The CDR3 loop spans 13 amino acids. Trimming took off 0 bases at V and 3 bases at J, with 5 bases between the two ends. Germline lookup yields CDR1 LNHDA and CDR2 SQIVND (reference sequence). DNA of the CDR3: TGTGCCAGTAGTATAGACCGGGACACTGAAGCTTTCTTT. Translation gives CASSIDRDTEAFF.

This chain uses TRBV19 with TRBJ1-1; no reliable D call. CDR3 length: 14 residues. Trimming cost V 5 bases and J 4 bases, with 14 bases left between them. The germline gives CDR1 LNHDA, CDR2 SQIVND (reference sequence). In DNA, the CDR3 is TGTGCCAGTAGTCAACCGAGGGTGATCACTGAAGCTTTCTTT. Its translation is CASSQPRVITEAFF.

The V and J genes are TRBV6-2 or TRBV6-3 and TRBJ1-1; D not resolved. The CDR3 consists of 14 residues. V was cut by 3 bases and J by 5 bases, with 13 bases left in between. From germline, CDR1 is MNHEY and CDR2 SVGEGT. CDR3: CASSYMVGRTEAFF. The DNA for the CDR3 is TGTGCCAGCAGTTATATGGTGGGCCGAACTGAAGCTTTCTTT.

The V gene is TRBV20-1, the J gene TRBJ1-2; perhaps TRBD1 as D (6 bases). The CDR3 consists of 12 residues. Germline V gene data show CDR1 as DFQATT and CDR2 as SNEGSKA (reference sequence). Trimming removed 3 bases at V and 5 bases at J, with 10 bases between. The CDR3 here is CSASGGRYGYTF. In DNA, the CDR3 is TGCAGTGCTAGTGGGGGCCGATATGGCTACACCTTC.

The chain employs TRBV7-9 and TRBJ1-5, with 7 bases lining up with TRBD1. V was pared by 4 bases and J by 3 bases, with 6 bases of the junction left unmatched. The germline V gene has CDR1 SEHNR and CDR2 FQNEAQ (reference sequence). The CDR3 runs to 15 residues. CDR3 protein: CASSSGGQFNQPQHF. In DNA, the CDR3 is TGTGCCAGCAGCTCAGGGGGGCAGTTCAATCAGCCCCAGCATTTT.

V and J are TRBV4-1 and TRBJ1-5; D not certain. Per germline, CDR1 MGHRA and CDR2 YSYEKL. V lost 4 bases and J lost 1, with 8 bases in between. The CDR3 has 14 amino acids. CDR3 DNA: TGCGCCAGCAGCCTAGACAAAAGCAATCAGCCCCAGCATTTT. This codes for CASSLDKSNQPQHF.

Within the sample, this clone is medium-sized. As DNA, the CDR3 is TGTGCCAGCAGCTTAGCGCCAGAGGACAGCCCGCAAGAGACCCAGTACTTC. Protein: CASSLAPEDSPQETQYF. This chain joins TRBV7-6 and TRBJ2-5, with a tentative D call TRBD1 (6 bases). The V end lost 0 bases, the J end lost 2 bases, and 16 bases lay between the germline ends. The CDR3 is 17 amino acids. Germline CDR1 and CDR2: SGHVS and FNYEAQ.

The gene calls are TRBV11-1 and TRBJ2-3; 14 nucleotides agree with TRBD2. Germline CDR1 is SGHAT and CDR2 is FQDESV (reference sequence). With 5 bases clipped from V and 2 bases from J, the junction kept 3 bases outside the gene matches. This CDR3 contains 16 residues. In nucleotides, the CDR3 is TGTGCCAGCAGCCCGGGACTAGCGGGGGTCACAGATACGCAGTATTTT. Translated: CASSPGLAGVTDTQYF.

The chain recombines TRBV9 with TRBJ1-3, with D perhaps TRBD1 (6 bases). Germline V gene data show CDR1 as SGDLS and CDR2 as YYNGEE. CDR3 length: 15 residues. Trimming removed 4 bases from V and 0 bases from J, with 11 bases in between. CDR3 nucleotides: TGTGCCAGCAGCCCCCGGGACACCTCTGGAAACACCATATATTTT. The encoded protein is CASSPRDTSGNTIYF.

CDR3 in amino acids: CASSTDRVIGELFF. DNA for the CDR3: TGTGCCAGCAGCACAGACAGGGTCATCGGGGAGCTGTTTTTT. This chain uses TRBV28 with TRBJ2-2, with 7 nucleotides matching TRBD1. Germline V lookup: CDR1 MDHEN, CDR2 SYDVKM. The CDR3 spans 14 residues. J was trimmed by 7 bases and V by 6 bases; bases with no gene match: 8.